This T cell receptor beta chain was retrieved from a study of T cells in Graves' hyperthyroidism and ophthalmopathy. Study in general: It was at initial diagnosis, before any treatment, that peripheral blood was collected.

Trimming shortened V by 1 base and J by 7 bases, and 14 bases separated the two germline ends. This CDR3 spans 14 amino acids. Germline-derived CDR1 and CDR2 are MNHNS and SASEGT. This clonotype was observed at least ten times. Pregnant or lactating patients were excluded, as were those with uncontrolled infection or other autoimmune disease. Regions amplified from RNA transcripts were the TCR beta CDR3 regions. HTBI primers were employed in a first-round RT-PCR of the TCR CDR3. TCRdb processed the multiplex PCR reads anew with MiXCR; each CDR3 protein has one entry. The repertoire holds approximately 350,000 distinct CDR3 sequences, with around 15% as singletons.

Material: blood. This TCR was sampled from a woman aged 60 to 75 with Graves' ophthalmopathy. The V call is TRBV6-1, the J call TRBJ2-7, with D hard to call. This CDR3 is CASSEGGLPREQYF. The CDR3 nucleotides read TGTGCCAGCAGTGAAGGGGGTTTGCCCCGGGAGCAGTACTTC.